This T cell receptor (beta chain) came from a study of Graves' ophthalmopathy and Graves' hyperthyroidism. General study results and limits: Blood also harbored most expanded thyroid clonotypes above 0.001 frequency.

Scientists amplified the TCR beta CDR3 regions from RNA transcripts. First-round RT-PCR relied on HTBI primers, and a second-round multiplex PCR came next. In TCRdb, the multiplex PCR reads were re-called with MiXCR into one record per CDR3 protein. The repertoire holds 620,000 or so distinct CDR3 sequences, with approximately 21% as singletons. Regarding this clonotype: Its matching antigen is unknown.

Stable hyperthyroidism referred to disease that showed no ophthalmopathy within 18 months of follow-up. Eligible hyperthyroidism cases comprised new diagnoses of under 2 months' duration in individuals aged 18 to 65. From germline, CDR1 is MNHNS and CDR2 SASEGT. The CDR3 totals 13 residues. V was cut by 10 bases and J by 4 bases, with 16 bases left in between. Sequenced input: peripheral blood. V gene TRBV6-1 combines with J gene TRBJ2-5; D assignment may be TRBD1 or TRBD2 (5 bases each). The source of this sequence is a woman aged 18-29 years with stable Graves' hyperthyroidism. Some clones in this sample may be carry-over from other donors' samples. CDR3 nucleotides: TGTGCCATCCGGGACCAAGGGAGAGAGACCCAGTACTTC. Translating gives CAIRDQGRETQYF.